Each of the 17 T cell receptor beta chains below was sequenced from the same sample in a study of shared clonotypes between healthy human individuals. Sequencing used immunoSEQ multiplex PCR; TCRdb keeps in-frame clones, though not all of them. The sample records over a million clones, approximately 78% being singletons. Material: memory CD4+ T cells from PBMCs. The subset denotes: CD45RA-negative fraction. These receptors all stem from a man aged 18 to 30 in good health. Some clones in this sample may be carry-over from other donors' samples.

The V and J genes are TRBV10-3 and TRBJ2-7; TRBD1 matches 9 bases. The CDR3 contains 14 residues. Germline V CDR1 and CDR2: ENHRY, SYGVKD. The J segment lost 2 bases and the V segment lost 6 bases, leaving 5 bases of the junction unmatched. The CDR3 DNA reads TGTGCCATCAGGCGACAGGGGGGCCCCTACGAGCAGTACTTC. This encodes CAIRRQGGPYEQYF.

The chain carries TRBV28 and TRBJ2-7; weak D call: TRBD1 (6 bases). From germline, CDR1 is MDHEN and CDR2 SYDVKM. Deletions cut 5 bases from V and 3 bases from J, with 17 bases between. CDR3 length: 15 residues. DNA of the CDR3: TGTGCCAGCAGTCTTAAGGGACACACCTACTACGAGCAGTACTTC. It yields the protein CASSLKGHTYYEQYF.

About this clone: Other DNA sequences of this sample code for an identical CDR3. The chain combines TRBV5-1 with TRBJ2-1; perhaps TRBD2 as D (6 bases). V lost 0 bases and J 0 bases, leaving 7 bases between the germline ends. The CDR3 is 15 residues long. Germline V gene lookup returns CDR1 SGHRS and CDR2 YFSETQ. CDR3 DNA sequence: TGCGCCAGCAGCTTGGTCGGGAGCTCCTACAATGAGCAGTTCTTC. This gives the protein CASSLVGSSYNEQFF.

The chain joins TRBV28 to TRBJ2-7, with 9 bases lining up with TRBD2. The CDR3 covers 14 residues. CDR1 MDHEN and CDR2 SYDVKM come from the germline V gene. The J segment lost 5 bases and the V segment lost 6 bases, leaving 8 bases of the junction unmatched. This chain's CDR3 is CASSSPAGGHEQYF. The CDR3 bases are TGTGCCAGCAGCTCCCCAGCGGGGGGCCACGAGCAGTACTTC.

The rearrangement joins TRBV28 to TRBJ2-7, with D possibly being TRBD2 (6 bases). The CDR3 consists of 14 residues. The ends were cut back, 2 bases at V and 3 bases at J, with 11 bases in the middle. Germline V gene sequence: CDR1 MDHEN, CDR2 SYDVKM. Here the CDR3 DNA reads TGTGCCAGCAGTTTAAAGGGACTCCACTACGAGCAGTACTTC. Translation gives CASSLKGLHYEQYF.

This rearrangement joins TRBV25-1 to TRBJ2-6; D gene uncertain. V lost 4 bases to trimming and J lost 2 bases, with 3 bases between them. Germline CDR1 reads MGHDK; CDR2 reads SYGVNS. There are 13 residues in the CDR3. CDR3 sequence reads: CASSGAGANVLTF. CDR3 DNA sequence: TGTGCCAGCAGTGGCGCTGGGGCCAACGTCCTGACTTTC. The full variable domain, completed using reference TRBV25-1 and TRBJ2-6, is EADIYQTPRYLVIGTGKKITLECSQTMGHDKMYWYQQDPGMELHLIHYSYGVNSTEKGDLSSESTVSRIRTEHFPLTLESARPSHTSQYLCASSGAGANVLTFGAGSRLTVL.

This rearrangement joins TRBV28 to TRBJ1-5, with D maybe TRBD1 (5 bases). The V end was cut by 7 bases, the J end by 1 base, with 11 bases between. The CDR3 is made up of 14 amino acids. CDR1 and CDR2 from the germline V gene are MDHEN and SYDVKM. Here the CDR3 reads CASIWDASNQPQHF. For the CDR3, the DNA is TGTGCCAGCATTTGGGACGCGAGCAATCAGCCCCAGCATTTT.

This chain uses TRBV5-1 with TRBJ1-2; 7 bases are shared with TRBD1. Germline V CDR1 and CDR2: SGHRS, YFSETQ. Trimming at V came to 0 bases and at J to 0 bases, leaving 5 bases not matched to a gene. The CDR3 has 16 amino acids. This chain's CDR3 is CASSLEGALANYGYTF. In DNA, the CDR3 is TGCGCCAGCAGCTTGGAGGGGGCTCTGGCTAACTATGGCTACACCTTC.

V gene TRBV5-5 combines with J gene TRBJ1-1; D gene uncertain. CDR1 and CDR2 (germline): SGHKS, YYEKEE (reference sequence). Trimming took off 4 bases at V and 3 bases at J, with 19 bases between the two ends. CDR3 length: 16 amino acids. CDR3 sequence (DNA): TGTGCCAGCAGCAGAATCAGGACCTCCGGGGACACTGAAGCTTTCTTT. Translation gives CASSRIRTSGDTEAFF.

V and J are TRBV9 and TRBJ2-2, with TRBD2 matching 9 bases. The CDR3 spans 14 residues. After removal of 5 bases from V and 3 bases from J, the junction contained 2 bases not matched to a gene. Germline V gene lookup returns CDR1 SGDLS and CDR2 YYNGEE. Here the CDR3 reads CASRGGRDTGELFF. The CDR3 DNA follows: TGTGCCAGCAGGGGCGGGAGGGACACCGGGGAGCTGTTTTTT.

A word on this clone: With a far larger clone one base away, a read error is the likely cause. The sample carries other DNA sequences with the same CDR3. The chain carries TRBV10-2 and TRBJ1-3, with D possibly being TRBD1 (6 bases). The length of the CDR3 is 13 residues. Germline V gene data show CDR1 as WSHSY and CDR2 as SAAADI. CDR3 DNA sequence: TGCGCCAGCAGGGACAGCTCTGGGAACACCATATATTTT. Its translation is CASRDSSGNTIYF.

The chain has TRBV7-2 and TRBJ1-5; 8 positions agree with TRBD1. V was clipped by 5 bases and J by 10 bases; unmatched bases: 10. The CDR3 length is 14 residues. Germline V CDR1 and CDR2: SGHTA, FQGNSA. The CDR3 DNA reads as TGTGCCAGCAGCCCCGACAGGGGAAGTGGTCCCCAGCATTTT. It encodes CASSPDRGSGPQHF.

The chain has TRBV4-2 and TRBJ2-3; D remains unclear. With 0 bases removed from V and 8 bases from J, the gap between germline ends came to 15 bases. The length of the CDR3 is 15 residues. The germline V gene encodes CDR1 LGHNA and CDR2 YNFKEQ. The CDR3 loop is CASSQDRAFPGTQYF. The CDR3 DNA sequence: TGTGCCAGCAGCCAAGATCGGGCATTCCCAGGTACGCAGTATTTT.

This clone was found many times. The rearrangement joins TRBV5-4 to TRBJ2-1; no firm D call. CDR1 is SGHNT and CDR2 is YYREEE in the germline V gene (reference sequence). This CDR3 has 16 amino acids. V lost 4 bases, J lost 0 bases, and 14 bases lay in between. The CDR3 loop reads CASSRNLRNSYNEQFF. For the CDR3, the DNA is TGTGCCAGCAGCCGCAACTTGAGAAACTCCTACAATGAGCAGTTCTTC.

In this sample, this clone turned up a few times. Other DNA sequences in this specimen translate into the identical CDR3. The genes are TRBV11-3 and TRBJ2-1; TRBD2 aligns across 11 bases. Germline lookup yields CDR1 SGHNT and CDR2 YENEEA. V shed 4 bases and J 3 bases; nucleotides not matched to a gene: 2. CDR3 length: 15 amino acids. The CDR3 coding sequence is TGTGCCAGCAGCTCGGGACTAGCGGACTACAATGAGCAGTTCTTC. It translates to CASSSGLADYNEQFF.

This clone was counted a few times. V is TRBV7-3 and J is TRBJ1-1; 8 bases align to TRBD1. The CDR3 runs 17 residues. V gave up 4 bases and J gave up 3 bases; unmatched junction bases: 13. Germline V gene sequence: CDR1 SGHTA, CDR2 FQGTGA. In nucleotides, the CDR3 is TGTGCCAGCAGCTCATCGATGGACAGGGTGGCGGACACTGAAGCTTTCTTT. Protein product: CASSSSMDRVADTEAFF. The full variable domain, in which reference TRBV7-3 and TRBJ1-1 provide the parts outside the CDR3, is GAGVSQTPSNKVTEKGKYVELRCDPISGHTALYWYRQSLGQGPEFLIYFQGTGAADDSGLPNDRFFAVRPEGSVSTLKIQRTERGDSAVYLCASSSSMDRVADTEAFFGQGTRLTVV.

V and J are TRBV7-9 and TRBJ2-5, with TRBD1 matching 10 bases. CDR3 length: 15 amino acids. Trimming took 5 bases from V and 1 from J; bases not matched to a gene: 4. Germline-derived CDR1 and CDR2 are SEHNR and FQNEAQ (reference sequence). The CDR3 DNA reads TGTGCCAGCAGCAGGACAGGGGGGCCCCAAGAGACCCAGTACTTC. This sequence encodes CASSRTGGPQETQYF.